The 23 T cell receptor beta chains below come from one sample, sequenced in a study of patients and donors after allogeneic stem cell transplantation. TCRdb analysed the RT-PCR reads with MiXCR anew, one entry per CDR3 protein. The data contain under 170,000 distinct CDR3 sequences, over 35% of them singletons. Input material: blood, either unsorted or a sorted T cell fraction (not recorded which). These receptors were taken from a human donor who was either an allogeneic HSCT recipient or a stem cell or donor lymphocyte infusion donor (not recorded which). It is not recorded whose cells these are; they may come from a transplant donor.

The rearrangement uses TRBV7-9 and TRBJ1-2; 8 nucleotides align to TRBD1. Losses at the gene ends were 4 bases for V and 3 bases for J; bases not matched to a gene: 7. CDR3 size: 15 residues. From germline, CDR1 is SEHNR and CDR2 FQNEAQ (reference sequence). Here the CDR3 DNA reads TGTGCCAGCAGCTCAAAGACAGGGGAGGACTATGGCTACACCTTC. Residues: CASSSKTGEDYGYTF. The full variable domain, completed using reference TRBV7-9 and TRBJ1-2, is DTGVSQNPRHKITKRGQNVTFRCDPISEHNRLYWYRQTLGQGPEFLTYFQNEAQLEKSRLLSDRFSAERPKGSFSTLEIQRTEQGDSAMYLCASSSKTGEDYGYTFGSGTRLTVV.

The CDR3 protein is CASSIRQGAYEQYF. The CDR3 region has the DNA TGTGCCAGCAGCATAAGACAGGGGGCCTACGAGCAGTACTTC. This sequence joins TRBV13 and TRBJ2-7, with 9 bases matching TRBD1. The V and J ends lost 5 bases and 2 bases, in that order; junction bases with no gene match: 4. This CDR3 region has 14 residues. The V gene's germline CDR1 is PRHDT and CDR2 FYEKMQ (reference sequence).

The rearrangement joins TRBV12-3 or TRBV12-4 to TRBJ1-1; D is possibly TRBD1 (5 bases). There are 15 residues in the CDR3. V was clipped by 6 bases and J by 1 base, with 15 bases between them. The CDR3 here is CASRPWRGTNTEAFF. Written as DNA, the CDR3 is TGTGCCAGCAGACCTTGGAGGGGAACGAACACTGAAGCTTTCTTT.

This clonotype was recorded at least ten times. The chain links TRBV10-3 to TRBJ1-1; D ambiguous. The CDR3 spans 12 residues. Per the germline V gene, CDR1 is ENHRY and CDR2 is SYGVKD. V was cut by 3 bases and J by 5 bases, with 7 bases left in between. The CDR3 sequence: CAISEVPTEAFF. CDR3 coding DNA: TGTGCCATCAGTGAAGTTCCAACTGAAGCTTTCTTT.

The V gene is TRBV10-3, the J gene TRBJ1-6; D unresolved. V was trimmed by 2 bases and J by 7 bases, leaving 12 bases between them. The CDR3 length is 15 residues. Germline V lookup: CDR1 ENHRY, CDR2 SYGVKD. The CDR3 sequence is CAISEDGHGNSPLHF. The CDR3 DNA sequence: TGTGCCATCAGTGAGGACGGTCACGGAAATTCACCCCTCCACTTT.

The rearrangement joins TRBV12-3 or TRBV12-4 to TRBJ2-7, with D unclear. V was trimmed by 6 bases and J by 7 bases, leaving 13 bases between them. The CDR3 sequence is 12 residues long. CDR3 amino acids: CASRPTLGEQYF. The CDR3 DNA is TGTGCCAGCAGGCCCACTCTGGGGGAGCAGTACTTC.

This clonotype has just a few counts. The genes are TRBV12-3 or TRBV12-4 and TRBJ2-7; D is uncertain. The V end was cut by 7 bases, the J end by 4 bases, with 14 bases between. The CDR3 sequence is 13 residues long. CDR3 bases: TGTGCCAGCACCTCGGTCCCAAGATACGAGCAGTACGTC. Its translation is CASTSVPRYEQYV.

The V gene is TRBV12-3 or TRBV12-4, the J gene TRBJ1-1; D is perhaps TRBD1 (5 bases). V was trimmed by 1 base and J by 4 bases, leaving 10 bases between them. The CDR3 covers 14 residues. Written as DNA, the CDR3 is TGTGCCAGCAGTTTAGACGCGGGGGGCACTGAAGCTTTCTTT. Its translation: CASSLDAGGTEAFF.

This clonotype appeared once. Compared with germline, one end of the junction differs, possibly owing to a read error. The V gene is TRBV29-1, the J gene TRBJ1-2; no clear D. Germline values: CDR1 SQVTM, CDR2 ANQGSEA. The CDR3 has 13 amino acids. The CDR3 region has the DNA TGCAGCGTTGAAGGAGCCGGAACCTATGCCTACACCTTC. Protein: CSVEGAGTYAYTF.

The rearrangement links TRBV6-5 to TRBJ1-2; D perhaps matches TRBD1 (5 bases). Between the trimmed V and J ends, which lost 0 bases and 7 bases, there was a span of 18 bases. This CDR3 spans 16 amino acids. Germline CDR1 and CDR2: MNHEY and SVGAGI. In DNA, the CDR3 is TGTGCCAGCAGTTACTCGGGAGCTCGAGGGGAAGGTGGCTACACCTTC. Translated, it gives CASSYSGARGEGGYTF.

The V and J genes are TRBV4-1 and TRBJ2-5, with D unresolved. CDR3 length: 14 amino acids. The V and J ends lost 3 bases and 3 bases respectively, with 11 bases between them. The V gene's germline CDR1 is MGHRA and CDR2 YSYEKL. The CDR3 is CASSHRVREETQYF. CDR3 nucleotides: TGCGCCAGCAGCCACCGGGTCCGGGAAGAGACCCAGTACTTC.

This clonotype was observed at least ten times. The chain couples TRBV15 to TRBJ1-2; no reliable D call. V was cut by 0 bases and J by 4 bases, with 15 bases left in between. The CDR3 runs to 16 residues. Looked up from germline, CDR1 is LNHNV and CDR2 is YYDKDF (reference sequence). The CDR3 sequence: CATSRDIQQTPYGYTF. The CDR3 DNA reads as TGTGCCACCAGCAGAGATATACAGCAGACCCCCTATGGCTACACCTTC.

In its sample, this clonotype ranks as medium-sized. CDR3 region: CASSLATGANEQFF. In DNA, the CDR3 is TGTGCCAGCAGCTTAGCAACAGGGGCCAATGAGCAGTTCTTC. The genes are TRBV7-9 and TRBJ2-1; 7 bases are shared with TRBD1. The CDR3 length is 14 residues. J gave up 6 bases and V 0 bases, and 2 bases lay outside the gene matches. Germline lookup yields CDR1 SEHNR and CDR2 FQNEAQ (reference sequence). Supplemented by reference TRBV7-9 and TRBJ2-1, the full variable domain reads DTGVSQNPRHKITKRGQNVTFRCDPISEHNRLYWYRQTLGQGPEFLTYFQNEAQLEKSRLLSDRFSAERPKGSFSTLEIQRTEQGDSAMYLCASSLATGANEQFFGPGTRLTVL.

This chain joins TRBV6-1 and TRBJ2-7, with 7 bases lining up with TRBD1. Germline V gene data show CDR1 as MNHNS and CDR2 as SASEGT. The ends lost 3 bases at V and 4 bases at J; junction bases unmatched: 0. This CDR3 is 12 amino acids long. CDR3 residues: CASSDRGYEQYF. CDR3 sequence (DNA): TGTGCCAGCAGTGACAGGGGGTACGAGCAGTACTTC.

The CDR3 sequence: CASSPKGPLNSGNTIYF. For the CDR3, the DNA is TGTGCCAGCAGCCCGAAGGGGCCCCTGAACTCTGGAAACACCATATATTTT. The chain joins TRBV7-9 to TRBJ1-3; D is perhaps TRBD1 (5 bases). Germline V gives CDR1 SEHNR, CDR2 FQNEAQ (reference sequence). The CDR3 spans 17 residues. V was shortened by 5 bases and J by 0 bases, with 17 bases between the two germline ends.

This chain joins TRBV29-1 and TRBJ2-5; D is unclear. Germline CDR1 SQVTM, CDR2 ANQGSEA. Between the trimmed V and J ends, which lost 0 bases and 5 bases, there was a span of 13 bases. There are 14 residues in the CDR3. The CDR3 is CSVEDPLDSETQYF. CDR3 nucleotide sequence: TGCAGCGTTGAAGATCCCTTAGATAGCGAGACCCAGTACTTC.

This chain joins TRBV3-1 and TRBJ2-1, with 8 bases lining up with TRBD2. The CDR3 has 15 residues. Germline lookup yields CDR1 LGHDT and CDR2 YNNKEL (reference sequence). V shed 1 base, J shed 8 bases, and the junction held 7 bases outside the gene matches. The CDR3 coding sequence is TGTGCCAGCAGCCAAGTAGGTAGCGGGGTGGATGAGCAGTTCTTC. Translation: CASSQVGSGVDEQFF.

This chain uses TRBV27 with TRBJ2-4; no clear D gene. Germline V gene data show CDR1 as MNHEY and CDR2 as SMNVEV (reference sequence). The V end was cut by 11 bases, the J end by 0 bases, with 17 bases between. The CDR3 runs to 15 residues. CDR3 bases: TGTGCCGGCTCGGACGGTCCACTAGCCAAAAACATTCAGTACTTC. Translating it yields CAGSDGPLAKNIQYF.

This chain joins TRBV6-1 and TRBJ2-7; 12 bases agree with TRBD1. Trimming at V came to 2 bases and at J to 5 bases, leaving 7 bases not matched to a gene. The CDR3 is made up of 16 amino acids. CDR1 is MNHNS and CDR2 is SASEGT in the germline V gene. In DNA, the CDR3 is TGTGCCAGCAGTGAACGGGGACAGGGGGCGTTGAACGAGCAGTACGTC. This codes for CASSERGQGALNEQYV.

This sequence joins TRBV27 and TRBJ2-1; TRBD2 matches 9 bases. The V segment lost 6 bases and the J segment 4 bases; nucleotides outside the gene matches: 4. This CDR3 comprises 14 residues. Germline V gene lookup returns CDR1 MNHEY and CDR2 SMNVEV (reference sequence). CDR3 amino acids: CASRDSGGYNEQFF. The CDR3 nucleotides read TGTGCCAGCAGGGATAGCGGGGGATACAATGAGCAGTTCTTC.

The rearrangement uses TRBV6-5 and TRBJ1-1, with D maybe TRBD1 (5 bases). V was pared by 2 bases and J by 11 bases, with 18 bases between. The CDR3 covers 14 residues. CDR1 and CDR2 (germline): MNHEY, SVGAGI. The CDR3 DNA follows: TGTGCCAGCAGTTACCGGTATTCGCGGAAGGGGGCTTTCTTT. Its translation: CASSYRYSRKGAFF.

This rearrangement joins TRBV6-1 to TRBJ1-5; the match to TRBD1 covers 7 bases. Germline trimming cut 4 bases from V and 0 bases from J; bases unmatched to any gene: 12. This CDR3 is built from 18 residues. From germline, CDR1 is MNHNS and CDR2 SASEGT. The CDR3 protein is CASSARDSFLPSNQPQHF. CDR3 bases: TGTGCCAGCAGTGCCCGGGACAGCTTCCTCCCTAGCAATCAGCCCCAGCATTTT.

The chain uses TRBV12-3 or TRBV12-4 and TRBJ1-4, with D tentatively TRBD1 (5 bases). CDR3 length equals 15 residues. V lost 5 bases to trimming and J lost 7 bases, with 17 bases between them. The CDR3 nucleotides read TGTGCCAGCAGTCCGCCCGATGGGGACGGTGAAAAACTGTTTTTT. This translates into CASSPPDGDGEKLFF.